A selection of T cell receptor beta chains follows, all from one sample in a study of human T cells and chemical hapten exposure. TCRdb used MiXCR to reprocess the RACE reads, holding one entry per CDR3 protein. The profile shows some 65,000 distinct CDR3 sequences, under 7.5% of them singletons. Source material: whole blood. The receptors derive from a female donor in good health. Some clones in this sample may be carry-over from other donors' samples. Each CDR3 is given with its conserved first and last residue. D genes are given only for firm matches. Clone size appears in some rows only: once, few, many, or a class for an expanded clone.

D gene	clone size	V gene	J gene	CDR3 DNA	CDR3 protein
TRBD1	few	TRBV10-3	TRBJ1-5	TGTGCCATCAGGGCAGGGGGAAGTGGCAATCAGCCCCAGCATTTT	CAIRAGGSGNQPQHF
NA	few	TRBV12-3/TRBV12-4	TRBJ2-1	TGTGCCAGCACCTCAAGGGTAGCGGAGGTCAATGAGCAGTTCTTC	CASTSRVAEVNEQFF
NA	NA	TRBV19	TRBJ1-1	TGTGCCAGTAGAATTGGAGGAGTTGGGGGAATCGTAAATGATGAAGCTTTCTTT	CASRIGGVGGIVNDEAFF
NA	many	TRBV30	TRBJ2-1	TGTGCCTGGAGTCAACTTGTCAATGAGCAGTTCTTC	CAWSQLVNEQFF
TRBD1	many	TRBV4-2	TRBJ2-7	TGTGCCAGCAGCCAAGTCGCCGGGACAGCGGACTACGAGCAGTACTTC	CASSQVAGTADYEQYF
NA	many	TRBV20-1	TRBJ1-5	TGCAGTGCTAGTGAAGGGGTGCTAAGCAATCAGCCCCAGCATTTT	CSASEGVLSNQPQHF
TRBD2	NA	TRBV7-6	TRBJ2-3	TGTGCCAGCAGCTCTCGGATGGGACTAGCGGGGGGAGATACGCAGTATTTT	CASSSRMGLAGGDTQYF
NA	many	TRBV30	TRBJ2-7	TGTGCCTGGAGGTCCGGCCCTACCTACGAGCAGTACTTC	CAWRSGPTYEQYF
NA	NA	TRBV4-3	TRBJ2-1	TGCGCCAGCAGCCAGGACCCGACTAGATTTAGTAATGAGCAGTTCTTC	CASSQDPTRFSNEQFF
NA	NA	TRBV2	TRBJ2-7	TGTGCCAGCAGTGAAGCGCCACTAGCTACCTACGAGCAGTACTTC	CASSEAPLATYEQYF
TRBD1	many	TRBV12-3/TRBV12-4	TRBJ2-6	TGTGCCAGCAGGCCCACAGGGGTCGGGGCCAACGTCCTGACTTTC	CASRPTGVGANVLTF
TRBD1	many	TRBV12-3/TRBV12-4	TRBJ2-7	TGTGCCAGCAGCTTGACAGGGATCTACGAGCAGTACTTC	CASSLTGIYEQYF
TRBD2	few	TRBV25-1	TRBJ2-3	TGTGCCAGCAGTGCGCCCTATACCGGGACTAGCGGGAGAGCGGATACGCAGTATTTT	CASSAPYTGTSGRADTQYF
NA	few	TRBV20-1	TRBJ1-6	TGCAGTGCTAGAGCCCCCGGTCAGGGAGGCTCACCCCTCCACTTT	CSARAPGQGGSPLHF
NA	many	TRBV20-1	TRBJ1-4	TGCAGTGCTAGAGCCCGAGGGTCCATTCGGGAAAAACTGTTTTTT	CSARARGSIREKLFF
TRBD1	many	TRBV11-2	TRBJ1-1	TGTGCCAGCAGCTTGCTGGGACAGGTTAACACTGAAGCTTTCTTT	CASSLLGQVNTEAFF
TRBD1	many	TRBV2	TRBJ2-7	TGTGCCAGCTTCCGGGACAGCGCCTACGAGCAGTACTTC	CASFRDSAYEQYF
NA	few	TRBV19	TRBJ2-7	TGTGCCAGTAGTAAGGCCAGCGGCTCCTACGAGCAGTACTTC	CASSKASGSYEQYF
NA	many	TRBV20-1	TRBJ1-5	TGCAGTGCTAGAAAGGCGGGACACAATAGCAATCAGCCCCAGCATTTT	CSARKAGHNSNQPQHF
NA	many	TRBV9	TRBJ1-1	TGTGCCAGCAGCGTAGCCAGCAGGCCAAGTGGCACTGAAGCTTTCTTT	CASSVASRPSGTEAFF
NA	few	TRBV2	TRBJ1-5	TGTGCCAGCAGCGGCCAGGGGATCAGCAATCAGCCCCAGCATTTT	CASSGQGISNQPQHF
NA	many	TRBV28	TRBJ1-5	TGTGCCAGCAGTTTATCAGGAATCAATCAGCCCCAGCATTTT	CASSLSGINQPQHF
TRBD1	NA	TRBV7-9	TRBJ2-7	TGTGCCAGCAGCTTTGGTCGACGCCCAGGGGGCCGAGGCTACGAGCAGTACTTC	CASSFGRRPGGRGYEQYF
NA	many	TRBV20-1	TRBJ2-1	TGCAGTGCACGAGAGGGAGGTTCCCCCCGCAACAATGAGCAGTTCTTC	CSAREGGSPRNNEQFF
TRBD1	NA	TRBV12-3/TRBV12-4	TRBJ2-1	TGTGCCAGCAGTTTTGGTACAGGGGGGCCCAGGGAGCAGTTCTTC	CASSFGTGGPREQFF
NA	few	TRBV28	TRBJ2-6	TGTGCCAGTGCATGGGCTTCTGGGGCCAACGTCCTGACTTTC	CASAWASGANVLTF
NA	many	TRBV7-2	TRBJ1-1	TGTGCCAGCAGCTTATTAAATACAGGGCTGAACACTGAAGCTTTCTTT	CASSLLNTGLNTEAFF
NA	few	TRBV24-1	TRBJ2-3	TGTGCCACCAGTGATTCCCTTGGGCCCCTGGACGGGAATACGCAGTATTTT	CATSDSLGPLDGNTQYF
TRBD2	few	TRBV20-1	TRBJ2-7	TGCAGTGCTAGGGGACTAGCCTACGAGCAGTACTTC	CSARGLAYEQYF
TRBD1	few	TRBV2	TRBJ1-5	TGTGCCAGCAGGGACCAGGGGGTCAATCAGCCCCAGCATTTT	CASRDQGVNQPQHF
TRBD2	NA	TRBV5-1	TRBJ2-7	TGCGCCAGCAGCCCGAGGCTAGCGGGAGCTCACGAGCAGTACTTC	CASSPRLAGAHEQYF
TRBD2	few	TRBV10-2	TRBJ2-3	TGCGCCAGCATGGAGGAACTAGCGGGAGTGGGTACGCAGTATTTT	CASMEELAGVGTQYF
TRBD2	many	TRBV20-1	TRBJ2-3	TGCAGTGCTAGTATAGCGGGAGGGCTAGCAGATACGCAGTATTTT	CSASIAGGLADTQYF
TRBD2	many	TRBV24-1	TRBJ2-1	TGTGCCACCAGTGATTCGGTAGCGGGAGGTCAATATGAGCAGTTCTTC	CATSDSVAGGQYEQFF
NA	NA	TRBV9	TRBJ1-2	TGTGCCAGCAGGGGGACATCCGATGGCTACACCTTC	CASRGTSDGYTF